The following is a TCR beta chain sequence with its context. Its antigen remains unidentified. No much larger clonotype is one base removed from it; base qualities were not supplied. The data belong to a study of beta chain features in type 1 diabetes (dated by TCRdb to 2017 to 2018). The study in broad terms: Mean age, gender distribution, total cell number and subset yield were not different between patients and healthy donors. A total of 107,917,701 sorted cells were examined across all samples, and a strong correlation was observed between cell number per subset and RNA yield. In the study, recently diagnosed type 1 diabetes patients and matched healthy donors were compared on the TCRB repertoires of their sorted circulating CD4+ T cell subsets. Regulatory and stem cell-like memory subsets were obtained from only 8 patients and about eight healthy donors, while naive and central memory subsets were obtained from all 28 donors. Findings and caveats that apply to the study as a whole: A moderate but significant shortening of TCRB CDR3 length was observed in type 1 diabetes patients in all four CD4+ subsets. Patients with type 1 diabetes made fewer insertions and deleted more nucleotides at VDJ recombination sites, implying thymic rearrangement abnormalities. Because cDNA rather than genomic DNA was sequenced, highly expressing activated cells could have been over-represented, although no difference in activation and CD3 levels was found between groups. Naive, central memory and regulatory TCRB repertoires appeared to be more similar among patients than among healthy donors. Only small numbers of individuals were included in the HLA sub-analyses, which left unresolved whether HLA type had any influence on TCRB rearrangement. Shorter templates might have been favored by PCR, but patient and control samples were amplified and corrected together, so both groups would have been affected equally by any skew.

At the junction V is shortened by 4 bases and J by 5 bases; bases outside the gene matches: 9. The CDR3 starts with the cysteine, ends with the phenylalanine, and has 15 residues. Only the CDR3 DNA stays, 45 bases, in frame from base 1. The germline V gene sets CDR1 to MNHEY and CDR2 to SVGAGI. All of the isolated RNA was reverse transcribed with the High Capacity cDNA Reverse Transcription Kit, so expressed TCRB transcripts were sequenced. Deep immunoSEQ sequencing was performed on naive, central memory and regulatory T cell samples, with an average of roughly 3.5 million total reads per sample. Sorted cells were lysed in RLT buffer and RNA was extracted with DNase-treated RNeasy Micro or Mini kits, depending on cell number. Each cell subset was processed separately to prevent cross-contamination, with patient and healthy donor samples processed together. Using the immunoSEQ multiplex PCR, TCRB sequences were amplified from cDNA into 87-bp fragments spanning the CDR3 region. Sequencing of the amplicons was performed on the Illumina HiSeq platform. As for how the authors treated the data: PCR bias was computationally corrected using synthetic template baselines, reads within Hamming distance 2 were collapsed, and singletons that could not be merged were discarded. Reads were aligned against IMGT to assign V, D and J genes, CDR3 length and insertions or deletions at six rearrangement sites. Within each subset, clonotype counts were normalized to sorted cell number, and only after that were true diversity and Gini coefficients computed with the tcR R package. The overlap coefficient, calculated on TCRB nucleotide sequences, was used to quantify repertoire sharing. Out-of-frame TCRB sequences from naive cells were analyzed as a proxy for the pre-selection repertoire. The source is immuneACCESS, and TCRdb retained only in-frame sequences with V and J called. Part of the clones is not carried over; for the studies checked, unresolved V genes explain less than half of this, and the remainder is unexplained. V, J and clone size are taken as reported in that table, and D and trimming were inferred from the DNA itself. This sample holds hundreds of thousands of clones; 10% to 15% were observed only once. 0.0095% to 0.013% of the sample goes to the ten largest clones.

A single peripheral blood draw of about 120 mL on average was collected from each donor into heparinised tubes. A BD FACSAria II was used to sort naive, central memory, regulatory and stem cell-like memory CD4+ T cells with a panel that included CD45RO, CCR7, CD25, CD127, CD95 and CD27. Purity was above 95% for every sorted population. PBMCs were isolated immediately by Lymphoprep density gradient centrifugation and stained directly without culture. So that batch effects would be minimized, each experiment stained and sorted samples in pairs, pairing one healthy donor with one patient. The TCR comes from a woman between 18 and 29 years old with type 1 diabetes. The chain uses TRBV6-5 and TRBJ2-3; a stretch of 7 junction bases matches TRBD2. The material sequenced was naive CD4+ T cells from blood. Taken with the paper, the label for cell subset or site translates to: true naive CD4+ T cells. The DNA reads TGTGCCAGCAGTTGGGCCGGGAGGCCGGGAGATACGCAGTATTTT. This encodes CASSWAGRPGDTQYF.